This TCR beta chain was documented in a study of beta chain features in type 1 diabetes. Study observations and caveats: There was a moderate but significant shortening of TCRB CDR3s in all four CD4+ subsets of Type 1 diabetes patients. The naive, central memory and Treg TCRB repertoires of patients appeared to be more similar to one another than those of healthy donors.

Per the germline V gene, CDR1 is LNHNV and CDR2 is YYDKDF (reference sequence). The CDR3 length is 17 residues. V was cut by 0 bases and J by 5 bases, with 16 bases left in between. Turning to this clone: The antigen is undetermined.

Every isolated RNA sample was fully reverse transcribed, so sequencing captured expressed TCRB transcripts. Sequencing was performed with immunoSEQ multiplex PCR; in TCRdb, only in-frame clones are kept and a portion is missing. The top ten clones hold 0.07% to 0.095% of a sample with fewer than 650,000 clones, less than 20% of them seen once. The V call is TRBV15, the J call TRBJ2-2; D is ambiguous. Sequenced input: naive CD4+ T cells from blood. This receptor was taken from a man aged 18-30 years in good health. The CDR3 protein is CATSRDLVQWKTGELFF. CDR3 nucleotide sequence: TGTGCCACCAGCAGAGATCTAGTCCAGTGGAAGACCGGGGAGCTGTTTTTT.